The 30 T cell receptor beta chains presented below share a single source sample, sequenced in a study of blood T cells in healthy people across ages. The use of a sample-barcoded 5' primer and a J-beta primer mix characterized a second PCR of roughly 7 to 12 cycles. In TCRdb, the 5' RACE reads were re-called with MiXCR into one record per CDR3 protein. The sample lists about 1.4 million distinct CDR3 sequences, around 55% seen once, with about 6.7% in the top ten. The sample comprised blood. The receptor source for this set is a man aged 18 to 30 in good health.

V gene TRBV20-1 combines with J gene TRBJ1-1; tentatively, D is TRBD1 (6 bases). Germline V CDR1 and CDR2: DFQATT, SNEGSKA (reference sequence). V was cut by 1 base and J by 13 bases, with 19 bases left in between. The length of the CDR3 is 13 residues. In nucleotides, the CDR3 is TGCAGTGCTAGAGTGGGCGGGCTGCGAGGGGGTTTCTTT. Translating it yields CSARVGGLRGGFF.

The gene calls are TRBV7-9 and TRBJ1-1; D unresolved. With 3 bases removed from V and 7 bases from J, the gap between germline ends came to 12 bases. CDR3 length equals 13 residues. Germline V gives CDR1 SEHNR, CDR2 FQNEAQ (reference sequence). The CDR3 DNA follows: TGTGCCAGCAGCTTGGTGGTGATTGGTGAAGCTTTCTTT. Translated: CASSLVVIGEAFF.

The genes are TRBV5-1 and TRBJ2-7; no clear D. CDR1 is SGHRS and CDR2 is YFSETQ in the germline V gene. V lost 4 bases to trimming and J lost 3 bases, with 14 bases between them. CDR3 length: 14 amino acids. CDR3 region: CASSTDGVDYEQYF. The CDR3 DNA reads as TGCGCCAGCAGCACGGATGGGGTTGACTACGAGCAGTACTTC.

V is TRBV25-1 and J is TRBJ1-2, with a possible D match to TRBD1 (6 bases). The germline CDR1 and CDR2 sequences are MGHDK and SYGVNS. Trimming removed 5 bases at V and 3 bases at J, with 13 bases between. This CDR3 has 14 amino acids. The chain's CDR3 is CASSSRTVDYGYTF. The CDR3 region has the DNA TGTGCCAGCAGTTCCCGGACAGTCGACTATGGCTACACCTTC.

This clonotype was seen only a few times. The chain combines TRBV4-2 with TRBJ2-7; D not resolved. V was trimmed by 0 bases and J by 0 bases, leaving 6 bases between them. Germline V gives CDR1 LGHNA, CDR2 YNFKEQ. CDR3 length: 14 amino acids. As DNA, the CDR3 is TGTGCCAGCAGCCAAGATACCACCTCCTACGAGCAGTACTTC. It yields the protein CASSQDTTSYEQYF.

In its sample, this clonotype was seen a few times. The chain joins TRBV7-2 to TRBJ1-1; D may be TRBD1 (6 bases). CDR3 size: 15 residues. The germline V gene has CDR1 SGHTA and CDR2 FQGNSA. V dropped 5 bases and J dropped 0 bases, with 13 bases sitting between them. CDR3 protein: CASSVRDKMNTEAFF. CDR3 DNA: TGTGCCAGCAGCGTTCGGGACAAAATGAACACTGAAGCTTTCTTT.

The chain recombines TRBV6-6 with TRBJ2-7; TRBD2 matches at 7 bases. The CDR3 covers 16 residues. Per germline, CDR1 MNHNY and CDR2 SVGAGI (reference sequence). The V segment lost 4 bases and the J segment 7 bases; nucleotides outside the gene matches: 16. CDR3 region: CASSFRRASGLGEQYF. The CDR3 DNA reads TGTGCCAGCAGTTTCCGAAGGGCTAGCGGTCTGGGGGAGCAGTACTTC.

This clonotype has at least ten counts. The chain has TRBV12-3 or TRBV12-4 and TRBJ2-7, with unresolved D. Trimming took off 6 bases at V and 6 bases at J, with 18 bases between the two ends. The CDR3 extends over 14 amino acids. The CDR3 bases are TGTGCCAGCAGCACCCTGCTAGAAGGAGCCGAGCAGTACTTC. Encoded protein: CASSTLLEGAEQYF.

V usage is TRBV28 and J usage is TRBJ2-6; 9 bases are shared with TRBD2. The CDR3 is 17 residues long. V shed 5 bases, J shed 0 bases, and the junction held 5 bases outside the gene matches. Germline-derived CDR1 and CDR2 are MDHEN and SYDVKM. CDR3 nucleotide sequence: TGTGCCAGCAGTCGAGCGGGGGGTAACTCTGGGGCCAACGTCCTGACTTTC. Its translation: CASSRAGGNSGANVLTF.

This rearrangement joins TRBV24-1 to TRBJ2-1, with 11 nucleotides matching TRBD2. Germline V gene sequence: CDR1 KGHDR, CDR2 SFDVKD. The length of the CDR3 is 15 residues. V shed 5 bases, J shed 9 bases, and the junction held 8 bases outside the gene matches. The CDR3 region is CATSGGTSGLCEQFF. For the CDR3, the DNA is TGTGCCACCAGTGGTGGGACTAGCGGTCTCTGTGAGCAGTTCTTC.

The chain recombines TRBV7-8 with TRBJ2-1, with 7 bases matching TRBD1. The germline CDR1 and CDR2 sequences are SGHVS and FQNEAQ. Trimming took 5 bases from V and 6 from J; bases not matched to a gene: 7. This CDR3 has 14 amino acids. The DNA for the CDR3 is TGTGCCAGCAGCACTAGGGACAGTTCCAATGAGCAGTTCTTC. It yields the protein CASSTRDSSNEQFF.

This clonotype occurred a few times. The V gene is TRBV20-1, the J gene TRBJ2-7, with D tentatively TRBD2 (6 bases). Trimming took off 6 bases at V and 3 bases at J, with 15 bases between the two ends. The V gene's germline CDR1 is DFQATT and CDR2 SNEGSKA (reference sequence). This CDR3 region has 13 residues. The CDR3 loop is CSAPGTGFYEQYF. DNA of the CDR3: TGCAGTGCCCCTGGGACTGGCTTCTACGAGCAGTACTTC.

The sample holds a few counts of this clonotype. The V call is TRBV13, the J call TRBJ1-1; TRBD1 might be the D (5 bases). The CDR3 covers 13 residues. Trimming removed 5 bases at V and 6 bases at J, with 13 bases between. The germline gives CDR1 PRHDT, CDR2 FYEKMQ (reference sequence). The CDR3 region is CASSGGVGAEAFF. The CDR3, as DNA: TGTGCCAGCAGCGGGGGAGTCGGCGCTGAAGCTTTCTTT.

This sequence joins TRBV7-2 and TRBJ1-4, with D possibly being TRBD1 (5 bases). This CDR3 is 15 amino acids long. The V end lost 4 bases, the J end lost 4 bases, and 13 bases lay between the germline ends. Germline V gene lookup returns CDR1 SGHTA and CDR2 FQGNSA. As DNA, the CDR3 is TGTGCCAGCAGCTCGTGGGCAGGGAGTAATGAAAAACTGTTTTTT. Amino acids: CASSSWAGSNEKLFF.

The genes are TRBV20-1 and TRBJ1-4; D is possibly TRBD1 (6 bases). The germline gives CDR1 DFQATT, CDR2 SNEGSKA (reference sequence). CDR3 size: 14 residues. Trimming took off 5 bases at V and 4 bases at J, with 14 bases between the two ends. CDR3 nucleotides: TGCAGTGCTGCCCAGGGGACCCTTAATGAAAAACTGTTTTTT. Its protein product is CSAAQGTLNEKLFF.

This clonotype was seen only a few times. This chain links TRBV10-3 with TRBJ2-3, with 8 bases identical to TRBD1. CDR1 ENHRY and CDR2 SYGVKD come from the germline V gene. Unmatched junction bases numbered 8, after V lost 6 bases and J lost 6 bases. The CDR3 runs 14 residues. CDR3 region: CAISLGQGSDTQYF. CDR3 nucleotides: TGTGCCATCAGCCTCGGACAGGGTAGCGATACGCAGTATTTT.

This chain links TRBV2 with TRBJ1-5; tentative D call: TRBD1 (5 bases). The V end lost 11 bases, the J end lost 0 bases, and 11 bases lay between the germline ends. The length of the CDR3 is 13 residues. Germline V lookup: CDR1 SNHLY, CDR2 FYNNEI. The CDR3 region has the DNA TGTGCCGGACGACAGTATAGCAATCAGCCCCAGCATTTT. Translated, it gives CAGRQYSNQPQHF. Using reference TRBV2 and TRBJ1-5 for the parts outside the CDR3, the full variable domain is EPEVTQTPSHQVTQMGQEVILRCVPISNHLYFYWYRQILGQKVEFLVSFYNNEISEKSEIFDDQFSVERPDGSNFTLKIRSTKLEDSAMYFCAGRQYSNQPQHFGDGTRLSIL.

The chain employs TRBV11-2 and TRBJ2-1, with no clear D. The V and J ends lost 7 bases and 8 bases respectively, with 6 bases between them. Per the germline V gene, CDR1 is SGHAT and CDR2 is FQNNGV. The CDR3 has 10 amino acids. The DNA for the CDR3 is TGTGCCAGCACCGGCGATGAGCAGTTCTTC. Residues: CASTGDEQFF.

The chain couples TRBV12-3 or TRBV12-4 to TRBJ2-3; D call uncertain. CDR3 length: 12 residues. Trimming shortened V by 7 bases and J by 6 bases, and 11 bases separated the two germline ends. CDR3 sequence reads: CASTKPGDTQYF. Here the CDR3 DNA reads TGTGCCAGCACCAAACCCGGGGATACGCAGTATTTT.

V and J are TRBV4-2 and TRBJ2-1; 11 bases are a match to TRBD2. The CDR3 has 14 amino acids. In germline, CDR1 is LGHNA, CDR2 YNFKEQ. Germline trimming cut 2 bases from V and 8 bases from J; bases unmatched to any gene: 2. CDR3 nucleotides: TGTGCCAGCAGCCAAACTAGCGGGGGTGATGAGCAGTTCTTC. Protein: CASSQTSGGDEQFF.

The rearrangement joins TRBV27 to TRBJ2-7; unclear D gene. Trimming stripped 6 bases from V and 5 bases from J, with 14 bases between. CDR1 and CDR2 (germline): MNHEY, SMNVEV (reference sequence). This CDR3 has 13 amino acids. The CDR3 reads CASSPDVLNEQYF. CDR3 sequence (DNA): TGTGCCAGCAGCCCTGACGTTTTAAACGAGCAGTACTTC.

The CDR3 DNA follows: TGCGCCAGCAGCTTGGAGGGGGCCACCTACGAGCAGTACTTC. It encodes CASSLEGATYEQYF. The V and J genes are TRBV5-1 and TRBJ2-7; 7 bases are a match to TRBD1. After removal of 0 bases from V and 2 bases from J, the junction contained 2 bases not matched to a gene. CDR1 and CDR2 from the germline V gene are SGHRS and YFSETQ. This CDR3 region has 14 residues.

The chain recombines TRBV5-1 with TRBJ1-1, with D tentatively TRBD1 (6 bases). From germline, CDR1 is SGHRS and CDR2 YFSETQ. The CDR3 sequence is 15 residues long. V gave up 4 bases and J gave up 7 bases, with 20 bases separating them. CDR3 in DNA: TGCGCCAGCAGCCTACATATTGACCAAGGGGGTGAAGCTTTCTTT. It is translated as CASSLHIDQGGEAFF.

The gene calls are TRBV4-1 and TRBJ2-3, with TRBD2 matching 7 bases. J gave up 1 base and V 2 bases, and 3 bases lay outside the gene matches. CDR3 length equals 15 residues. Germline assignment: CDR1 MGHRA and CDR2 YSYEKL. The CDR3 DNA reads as TGCGCCAGCAGCCAACCGGGACTACGCACAGATACGCAGTATTTT. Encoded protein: CASSQPGLRTDTQYF.

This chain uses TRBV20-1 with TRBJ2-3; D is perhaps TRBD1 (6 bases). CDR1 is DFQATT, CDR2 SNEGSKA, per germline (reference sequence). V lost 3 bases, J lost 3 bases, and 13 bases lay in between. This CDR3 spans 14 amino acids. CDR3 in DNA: TGCAGTGCTAGTTTGTGGGGGCCGACAGATACGCAGTATTTT. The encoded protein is CSASLWGPTDTQYF.

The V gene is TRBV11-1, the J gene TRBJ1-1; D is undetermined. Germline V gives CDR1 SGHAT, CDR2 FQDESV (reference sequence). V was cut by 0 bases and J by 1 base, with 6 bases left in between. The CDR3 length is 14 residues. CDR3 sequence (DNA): TGTGCCAGCAGCTTAGCCCGTTCGAACACTGAAGCTTTCTTT. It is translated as CASSLARSNTEAFF.

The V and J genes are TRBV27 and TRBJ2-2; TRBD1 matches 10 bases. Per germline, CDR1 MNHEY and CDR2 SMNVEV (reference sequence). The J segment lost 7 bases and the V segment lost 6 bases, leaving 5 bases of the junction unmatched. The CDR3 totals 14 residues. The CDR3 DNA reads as TGTGCCAGCAGGCCGGGACAGGGGTTCGGGGAGCTGTTTTTT. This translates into CASRPGQGFGELFF.

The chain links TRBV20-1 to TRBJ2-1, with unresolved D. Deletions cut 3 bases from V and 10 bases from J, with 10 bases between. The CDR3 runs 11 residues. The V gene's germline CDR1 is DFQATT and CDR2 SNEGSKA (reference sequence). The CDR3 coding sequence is TGCAGTGCTAGCTCCGGTTGGGAGCAGTTCTTC. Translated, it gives CSASSGWEQFF.

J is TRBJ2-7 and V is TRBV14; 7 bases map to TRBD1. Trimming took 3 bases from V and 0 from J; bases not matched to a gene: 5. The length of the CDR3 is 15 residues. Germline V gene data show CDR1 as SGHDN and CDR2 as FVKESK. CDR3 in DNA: TGTGCCAGCAGCCAGACCTGGGACAGCTCCTACGAGCAGTACTTC. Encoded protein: CASSQTWDSSYEQYF. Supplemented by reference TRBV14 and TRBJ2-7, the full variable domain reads EAGVTQFPSHSVIEKGQTVTLRCDPISGHDNLYWYRRVMGKEIKFLLHFVKESKQDESGMPNNRFLAERTGGTYSTLKVQPAELEDSGVYFCASSQTWDSSYEQYFGPGTRLTVT.

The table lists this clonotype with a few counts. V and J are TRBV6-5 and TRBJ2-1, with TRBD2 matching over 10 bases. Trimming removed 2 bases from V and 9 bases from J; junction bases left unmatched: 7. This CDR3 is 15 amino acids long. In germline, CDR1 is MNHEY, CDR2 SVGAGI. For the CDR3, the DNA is TGTGCCAGCAGTTACCCCGGACTAGCGGAGGGTGAGCAGTTCTTC. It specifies CASSYPGLAEGEQFF.